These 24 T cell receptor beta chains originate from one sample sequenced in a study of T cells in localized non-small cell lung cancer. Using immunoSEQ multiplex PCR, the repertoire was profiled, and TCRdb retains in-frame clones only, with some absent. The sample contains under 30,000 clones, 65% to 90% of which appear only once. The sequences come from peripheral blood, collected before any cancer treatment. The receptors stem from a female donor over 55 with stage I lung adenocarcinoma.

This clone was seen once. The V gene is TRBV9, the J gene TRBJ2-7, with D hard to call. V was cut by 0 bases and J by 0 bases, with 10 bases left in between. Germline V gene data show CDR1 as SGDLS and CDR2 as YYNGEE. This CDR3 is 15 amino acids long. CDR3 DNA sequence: TGTGCCAGCAGCGTAGGTCCGGGTAGCTCCTACGAGCAGTACTTC. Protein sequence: CASSVGPGSSYEQYF.

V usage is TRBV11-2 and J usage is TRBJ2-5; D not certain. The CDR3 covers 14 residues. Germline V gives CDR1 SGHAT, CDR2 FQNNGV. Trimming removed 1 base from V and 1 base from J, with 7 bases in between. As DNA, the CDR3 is TGTGCCAGCAGCTTAGGCAAGGGCCAAGAGACCCAGTACTTC. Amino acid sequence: CASSLGKGQETQYF.

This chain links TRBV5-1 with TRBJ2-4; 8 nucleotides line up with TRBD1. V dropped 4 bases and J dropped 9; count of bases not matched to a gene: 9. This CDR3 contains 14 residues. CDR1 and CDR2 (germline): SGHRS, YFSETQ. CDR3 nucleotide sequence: TGCGCCAGCAGCCCAACTACCGACAGGGGCATTCAGTACTTC. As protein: CASSPTTDRGIQYF. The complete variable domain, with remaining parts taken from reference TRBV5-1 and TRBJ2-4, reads KAGVTQTPRYLIKTRGQQVTLSCSPISGHRSVSWYQQTPGQGLQFLFEYFSETQRNKGNFPGRFSGRQFSNSRSEMNVSTLELGDSALYLCASSPTTDRGIQYFGAGTRLSVL.

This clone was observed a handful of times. The chain's CDR3 is CASRMTGEQPQHF. Here the CDR3 DNA reads TGTGCCAGCAGGATGACCGGAGAGCAGCCCCAGCATTTT. This chain connects TRBV2 to TRBJ1-5; no definite D call. Germline V gene lookup returns CDR1 SNHLY and CDR2 FYNNEI. This CDR3 is 13 amino acids long. Trimming left V 6 bases short and J 7 bases short, with 13 bases between.

The CDR3: CASSFSTVNTEAFF. CDR3 nucleotide sequence: TGTGCCAGCAGCTTCTCCACGGTGAACACTGAAGCTTTCTTT. This rearrangement joins TRBV7-9 to TRBJ1-1; D is undetermined. The CDR3 is 14 residues long. The germline V gene has CDR1 SEHNR and CDR2 FQNEAQ (reference sequence). The ends were cut back, 3 bases at V and 0 bases at J, with 8 bases in the middle.

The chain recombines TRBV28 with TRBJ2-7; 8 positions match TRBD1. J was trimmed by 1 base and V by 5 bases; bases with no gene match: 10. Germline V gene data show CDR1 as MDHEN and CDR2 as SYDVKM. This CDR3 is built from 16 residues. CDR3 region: CASSEVSGGQSYEQYF. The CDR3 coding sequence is TGTGCCAGCAGTGAAGTCTCAGGGGGCCAGTCCTACGAGCAGTACTTC.

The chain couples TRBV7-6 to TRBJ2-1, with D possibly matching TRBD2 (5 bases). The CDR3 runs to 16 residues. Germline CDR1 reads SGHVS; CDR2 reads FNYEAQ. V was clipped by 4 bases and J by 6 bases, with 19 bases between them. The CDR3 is CASSSYPEGVGNEQFF. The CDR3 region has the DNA TGTGCCAGCAGCTCTTATCCCGAGGGAGTCGGCAATGAGCAGTTCTTC.

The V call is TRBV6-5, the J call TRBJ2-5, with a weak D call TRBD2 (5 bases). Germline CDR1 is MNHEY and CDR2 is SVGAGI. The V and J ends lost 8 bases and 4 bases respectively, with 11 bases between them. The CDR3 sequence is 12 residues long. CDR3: CASRSSGETQYF. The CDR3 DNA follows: TGTGCCAGCCGCTCCAGCGGAGAGACCCAGTACTTC.

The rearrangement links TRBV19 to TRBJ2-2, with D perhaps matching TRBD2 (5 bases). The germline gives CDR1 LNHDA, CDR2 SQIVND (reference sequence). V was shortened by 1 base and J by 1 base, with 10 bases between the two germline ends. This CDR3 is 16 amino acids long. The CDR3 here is CASSIVTGMNTGELFF. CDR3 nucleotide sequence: TGTGCCAGTAGTATAGTAACCGGGATGAACACCGGGGAGCTGTTTTTT.

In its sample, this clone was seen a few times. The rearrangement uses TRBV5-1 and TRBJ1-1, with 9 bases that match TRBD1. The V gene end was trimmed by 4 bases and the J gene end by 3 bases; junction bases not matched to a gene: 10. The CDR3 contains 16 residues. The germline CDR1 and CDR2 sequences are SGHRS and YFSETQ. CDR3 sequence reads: CASSGRTGGGYTEAFF. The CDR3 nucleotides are TGCGCCAGCAGCGGAAGAACAGGGGGCGGGTACACTGAAGCTTTCTTT.

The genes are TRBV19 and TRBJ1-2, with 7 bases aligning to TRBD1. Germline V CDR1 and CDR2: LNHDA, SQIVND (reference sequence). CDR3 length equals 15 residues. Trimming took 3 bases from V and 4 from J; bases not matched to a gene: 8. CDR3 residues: CASSIRTGEGYGYTF. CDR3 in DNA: TGTGCCAGTAGTATCAGAACAGGGGAGGGCTATGGCTACACCTTC.

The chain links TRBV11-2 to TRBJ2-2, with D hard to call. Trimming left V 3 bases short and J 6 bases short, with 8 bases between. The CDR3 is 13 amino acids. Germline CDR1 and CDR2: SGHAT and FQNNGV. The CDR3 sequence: CASSFSDAGELFF. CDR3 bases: TGTGCCAGCAGCTTTTCCGATGCCGGGGAGCTGTTTTTT. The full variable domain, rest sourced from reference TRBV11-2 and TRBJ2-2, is EAGVAQSPRYKIIEKRQSVAFWCNPISGHATLYWYQQILGQGPKLLIQFQNNGVVDDSQLPKDRFSAERLKGVDSTLKIQPAKLEDSAVYLCASSFSDAGELFFGEGSRLTVL.

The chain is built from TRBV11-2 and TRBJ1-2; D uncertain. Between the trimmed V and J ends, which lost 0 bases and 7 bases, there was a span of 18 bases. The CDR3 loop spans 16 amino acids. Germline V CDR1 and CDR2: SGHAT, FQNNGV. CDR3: CASSLDSLGSARGYTF. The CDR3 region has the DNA TGTGCCAGCAGCTTAGATTCTCTAGGATCTGCGCGTGGCTACACCTTC.

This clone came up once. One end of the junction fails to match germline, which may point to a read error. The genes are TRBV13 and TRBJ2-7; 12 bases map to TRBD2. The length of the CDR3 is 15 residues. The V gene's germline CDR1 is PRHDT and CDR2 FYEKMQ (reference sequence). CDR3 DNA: TGTGCCAGCAGCGTAGGACTAGCGGGGATCTACGAGCAGTACTTC. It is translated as CASSVGLAGIYEQYF.

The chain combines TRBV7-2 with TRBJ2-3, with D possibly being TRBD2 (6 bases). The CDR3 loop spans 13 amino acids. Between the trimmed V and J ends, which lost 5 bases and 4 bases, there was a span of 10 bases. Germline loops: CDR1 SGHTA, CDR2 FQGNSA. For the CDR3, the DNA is TGTGCCAGCAGCGTGGGACTTGCAGATACGCAGTATTTT. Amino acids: CASSVGLADTQYF.

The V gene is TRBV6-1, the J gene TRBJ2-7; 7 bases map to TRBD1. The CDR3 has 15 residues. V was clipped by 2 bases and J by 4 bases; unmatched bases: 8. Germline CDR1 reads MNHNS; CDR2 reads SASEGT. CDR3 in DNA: TGTGCCAGCAGTGAAAGTCAGACAGGGAGATACGAGCAGTACTTC. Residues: CASSESQTGRYEQYF.

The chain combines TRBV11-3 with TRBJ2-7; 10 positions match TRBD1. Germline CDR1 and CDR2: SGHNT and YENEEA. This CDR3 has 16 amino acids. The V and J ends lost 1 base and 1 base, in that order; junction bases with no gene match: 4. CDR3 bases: TGTGCCAGCAGCTTAGGAAAGGGACAGGGGTCCTACGAGCAGTACTTC. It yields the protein CASSLGKGQGSYEQYF.

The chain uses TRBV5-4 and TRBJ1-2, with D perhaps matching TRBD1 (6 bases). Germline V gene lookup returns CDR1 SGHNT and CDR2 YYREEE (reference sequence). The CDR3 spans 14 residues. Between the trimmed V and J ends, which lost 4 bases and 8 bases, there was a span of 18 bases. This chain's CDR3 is CASSPTNRVGGYTF. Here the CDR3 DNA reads TGTGCCAGCAGCCCAACAAACAGGGTGGGAGGCTACACCTTC.

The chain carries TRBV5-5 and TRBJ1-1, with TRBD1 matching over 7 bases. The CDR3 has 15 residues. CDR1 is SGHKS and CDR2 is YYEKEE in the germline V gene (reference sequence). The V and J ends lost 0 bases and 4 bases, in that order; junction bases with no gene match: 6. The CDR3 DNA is TGTGCCAGCAGCTTGGGTGGACAGGCGACCACTGAAGCTTTCTTT. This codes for CASSLGGQATTEAFF. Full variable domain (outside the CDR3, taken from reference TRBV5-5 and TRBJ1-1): DAGVTQSPTHLIKTRGQQVTLRCSPISGHKSVSWYQQVLGQGPQFIFQYYEKEERGRGNFPDRFSARQFPNYSSELNVNALLLGDSALYLCASSLGGQATTEAFFGQGTRLTVV.

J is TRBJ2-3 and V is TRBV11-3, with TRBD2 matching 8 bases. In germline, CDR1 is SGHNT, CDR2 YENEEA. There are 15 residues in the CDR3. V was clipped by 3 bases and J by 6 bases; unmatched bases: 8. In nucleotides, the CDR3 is TGTGCCAGCAGCTTCTCGGGGGGGACTAGGGATACGCAGTATTTT. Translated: CASSFSGGTRDTQYF.

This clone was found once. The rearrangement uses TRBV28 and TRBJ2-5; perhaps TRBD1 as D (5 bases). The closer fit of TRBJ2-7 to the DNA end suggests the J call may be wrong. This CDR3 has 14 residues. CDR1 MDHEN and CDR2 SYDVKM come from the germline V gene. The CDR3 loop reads CASSLWPGPYEQYF. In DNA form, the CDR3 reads TGTGCCAGCAGTTTATGGCCAGGGCCCTACGAGCAGTACTTC.

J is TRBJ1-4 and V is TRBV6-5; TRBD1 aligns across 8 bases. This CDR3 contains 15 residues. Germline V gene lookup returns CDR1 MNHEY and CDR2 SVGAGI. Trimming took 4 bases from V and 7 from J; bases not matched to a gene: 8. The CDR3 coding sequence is TGTGCCAGCAGTTTACAGGGGGTCGGGAGTGAAAAACTGTTTTTT. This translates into CASSLQGVGSEKLFF.

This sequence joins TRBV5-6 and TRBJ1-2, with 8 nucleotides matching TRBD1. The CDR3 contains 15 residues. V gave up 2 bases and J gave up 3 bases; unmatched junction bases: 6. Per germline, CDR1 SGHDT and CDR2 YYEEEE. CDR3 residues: CASSFLTGGDYGYTF. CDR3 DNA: TGTGCCAGCAGCTTCCTTACAGGGGGGGACTATGGCTACACCTTC.

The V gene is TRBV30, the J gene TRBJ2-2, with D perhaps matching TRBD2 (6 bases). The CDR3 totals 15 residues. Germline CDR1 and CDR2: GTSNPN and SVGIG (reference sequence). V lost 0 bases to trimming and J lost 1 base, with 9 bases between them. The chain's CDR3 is CAWSVRGMNTGELFF. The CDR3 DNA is TGTGCCTGGAGTGTACGGGGGATGAACACCGGGGAGCTGTTTTTT.